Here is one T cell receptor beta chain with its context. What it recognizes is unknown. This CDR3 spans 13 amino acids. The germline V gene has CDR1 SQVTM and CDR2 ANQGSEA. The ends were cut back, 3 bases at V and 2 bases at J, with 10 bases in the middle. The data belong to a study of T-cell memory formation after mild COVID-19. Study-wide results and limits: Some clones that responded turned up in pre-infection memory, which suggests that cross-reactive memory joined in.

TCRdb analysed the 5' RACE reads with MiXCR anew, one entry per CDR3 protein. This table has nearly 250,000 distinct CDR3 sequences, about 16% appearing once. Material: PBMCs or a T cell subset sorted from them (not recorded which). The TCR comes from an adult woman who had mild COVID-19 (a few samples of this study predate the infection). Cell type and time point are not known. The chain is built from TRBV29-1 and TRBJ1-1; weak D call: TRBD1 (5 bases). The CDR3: CSVDKGTNTEAFF. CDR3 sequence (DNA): TGCAGCGTTGACAAGGGGACCAACACTGAAGCTTTCTTT.